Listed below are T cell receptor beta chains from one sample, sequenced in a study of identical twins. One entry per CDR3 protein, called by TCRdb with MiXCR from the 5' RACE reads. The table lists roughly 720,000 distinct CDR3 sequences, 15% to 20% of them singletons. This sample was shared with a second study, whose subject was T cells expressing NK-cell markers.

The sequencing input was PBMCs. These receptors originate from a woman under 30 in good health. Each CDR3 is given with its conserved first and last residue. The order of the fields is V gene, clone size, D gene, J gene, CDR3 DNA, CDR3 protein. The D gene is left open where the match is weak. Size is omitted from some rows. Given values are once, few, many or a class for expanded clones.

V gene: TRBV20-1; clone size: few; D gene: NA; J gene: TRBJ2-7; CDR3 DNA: TGCAGTGCCCTACAGGGCTACGAGCAGTACTTC; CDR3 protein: CSALQGYEQYF
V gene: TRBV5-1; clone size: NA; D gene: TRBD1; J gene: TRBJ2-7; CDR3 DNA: TGCGCCAGCAGCTTGCCCCCGGCTAGGACAGGCGTTACCTACGAGCAGTACTTC; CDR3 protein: CASSLPPARTGVTYEQYF
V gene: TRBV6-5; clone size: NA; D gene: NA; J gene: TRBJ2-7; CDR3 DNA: TGTGCCAGCAGTTACTCGCCAGACAGGCGGTCCTACGAGCAGTACTTC; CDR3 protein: CASSYSPDRRSYEQYF
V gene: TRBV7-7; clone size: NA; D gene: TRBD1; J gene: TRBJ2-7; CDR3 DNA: TGTGCCCGAGGACAGGGTCTCTACGAGCAGTACTTC; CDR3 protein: CARGQGLYEQYF
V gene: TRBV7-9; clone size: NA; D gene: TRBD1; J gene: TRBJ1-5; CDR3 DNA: TGTGCCAGCAGCACGGGACAGGGGATAGGTAGCAATCAGCCCCAGCATTTT; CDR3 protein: CASSTGQGIGSNQPQHF
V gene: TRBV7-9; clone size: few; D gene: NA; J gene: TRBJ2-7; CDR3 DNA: TGTGCCAGCAGTAGGGACGCCTCCTACGAGCAGTACTTC; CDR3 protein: CASSRDASYEQYF
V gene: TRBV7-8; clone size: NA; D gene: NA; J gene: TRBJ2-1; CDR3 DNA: TGTGCCGGCGGCCGGGTAAGGAATGAGCAGTTCTTC; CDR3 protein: CAGGRVRNEQFF
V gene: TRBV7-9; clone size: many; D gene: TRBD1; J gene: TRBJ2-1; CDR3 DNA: TGTGCCAGCAGCTCATCCGGACAGGGAAATGAGCAGTTCTTC; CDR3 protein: CASSSSGQGNEQFF
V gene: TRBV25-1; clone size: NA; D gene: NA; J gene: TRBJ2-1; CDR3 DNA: TGTGCCAGCAGTGAATATAAGGGGGGGAGCAATGAGCAGTTCTTC; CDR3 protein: CASSEYKGGSNEQFF
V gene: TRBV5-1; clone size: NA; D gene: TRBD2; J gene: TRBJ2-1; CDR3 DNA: TGCGCCAGCCGATACGGGACTAGCCCGAACAATGAGCAGTTCTTC; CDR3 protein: CASRYGTSPNNEQFF
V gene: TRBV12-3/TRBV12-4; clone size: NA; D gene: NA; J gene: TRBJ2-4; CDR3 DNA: TGTGCCAGCAGTTTGGGGCTCCGAGCGTACATTCAGTACTTC; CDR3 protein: CASSLGLRAYIQYF
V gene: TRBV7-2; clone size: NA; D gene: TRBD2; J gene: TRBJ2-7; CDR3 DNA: TGTGCCAGCATGGGGACTAGCGGCCCCTACGAGCAGTACTTC; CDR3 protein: CASMGTSGPYEQYF
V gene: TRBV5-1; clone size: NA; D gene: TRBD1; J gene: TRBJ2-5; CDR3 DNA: TGCGCCTCGGATACGGGGACAGCCAAAGAGACCCAGTACTTC; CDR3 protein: CASDTGTAKETQYF
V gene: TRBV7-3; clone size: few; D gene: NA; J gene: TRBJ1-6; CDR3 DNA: TGTGCCAGCAGCCCAGGGACCCATTCACCCCTCCACTTT; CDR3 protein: CASSPGTHSPLHF
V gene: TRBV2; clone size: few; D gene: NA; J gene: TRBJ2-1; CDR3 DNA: TGTGCCAGCAGCGAGGGAAGCCTGAGCGAGCAGTTCTTC; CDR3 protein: CASSEGSLSEQFF
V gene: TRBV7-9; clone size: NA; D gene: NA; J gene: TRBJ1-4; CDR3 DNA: TGTGCCAGCAGCTCTCCCGACGGGCGTGAAAAACTGTTTTTT; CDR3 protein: CASSSPDGREKLFF
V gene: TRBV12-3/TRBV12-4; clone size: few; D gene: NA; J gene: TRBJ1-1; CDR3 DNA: TGTGCCAGCAGTTCCAGACAGGCTCCCGCCTCCGGTGTAGCTTTCTTT; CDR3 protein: CASSSRQAPASGVAFF
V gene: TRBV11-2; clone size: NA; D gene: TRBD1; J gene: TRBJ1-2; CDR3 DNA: TGTGCCAGCAGCTTAGATCCACAGGGGGCGCACATCTTC; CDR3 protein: CASSLDPQGAHIF
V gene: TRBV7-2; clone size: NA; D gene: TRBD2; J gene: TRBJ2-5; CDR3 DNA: TGTGCCAGCAGCCCTTACGCCACTAGCGGGAGTGGTGAGACCCAGTACTTC; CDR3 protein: CASSPYATSGSGETQYF
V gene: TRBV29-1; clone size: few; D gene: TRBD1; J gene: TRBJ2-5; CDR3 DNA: TGCAGCGCTAGGACAGGAATAAAGACCCAGTACTTC; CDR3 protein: CSARTGIKTQYF
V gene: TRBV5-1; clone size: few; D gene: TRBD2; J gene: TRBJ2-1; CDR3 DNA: TGCGCCAGCAGCTTGTCGACTAGCGGGGCAGGGGAGCAGTTCTTC; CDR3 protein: CASSLSTSGAGEQFF
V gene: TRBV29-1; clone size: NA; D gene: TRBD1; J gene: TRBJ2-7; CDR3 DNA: TGCAGCGTTCTAGGGGACAGGCCCTACGAGCAGTACTTC; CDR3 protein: CSVLGDRPYEQYF
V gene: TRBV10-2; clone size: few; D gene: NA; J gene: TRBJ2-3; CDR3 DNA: TGCGCCAGCATTGCGCACCAAGAGCAGTATTTT; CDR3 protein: CASIAHQEQYF
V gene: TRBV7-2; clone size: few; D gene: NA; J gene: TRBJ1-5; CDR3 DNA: TGTGCCAGCAGCTTAGGGAGCAGCAGCAATCAGCCCCAGCATTTT; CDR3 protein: CASSLGSSSNQPQHF